A selection of T cell receptor beta chains follows, all from one sample in a study of regulatory T cells in long-lasting Graves disease. Each CDR3 protein is one row after TCRdb ran MiXCR on the multiplex PCR reads. The table has about 660,000 distinct CDR3 sequences, 25% to 35% seen once. Sample: peripheral blood mononuclear cells (PBMCs), taken when the disease was refractory, from a patient treated with antithyroid drugs. The receptors were sampled from a female donor with Graves disease. The CDR3 runs from the conserved cysteine through the conserved F or W. The order of the fields is J gene, D gene, V gene, clone size, CDR3 protein, CDR3 DNA. D genes are given only for firm matches. Clone size is shown for a subset of rows, as once, few, many or a class of expanded clone.

TRBJ2-1	TRBD2	TRBV20-1	NA	CSALSGTSGFNEQFF	TGCAGTGCCCTGAGCGGGACTAGCGGGTTCAATGAGCAGTTCTTC
TRBJ2-7	TRBD2	TRBV29-1	few	CSVGEGSYEQYF	TGCAGCGTTGGGGAGGGTTCCTACGAGCAGTACTTC
TRBJ1-1	TRBD1	TRBV5-1	NA	CASSLGQSIEAFF	TGCGCCAGCAGCCTGGGACAGTCCATTGAAGCTTTCTTT
TRBJ1-5	NA	TRBV15	few	CATSRAQIHSSDQPQHF	TGTGCCACCAGCAGAGCGCAGATCCACTCCTCGGATCAGCCCCAGCATTTT
TRBJ2-7	TRBD1	TRBV6-1	NA	CASNRGVTYEQYF	TGTGCCAGCAACAGGGGCGTGACCTACGAGCAGTACTTC
TRBJ2-2	NA	TRBV30	NA	CASGGPNTGELFF	TGTGCCTCTGGCGGGCCCAACACCGGGGAGCTGTTTTTT
TRBJ1-1	NA	TRBV3-1	few	CASSHTGTANTEAFF	TGTGCCAGCAGCCACACCGGGACGGCGAACACTGAAGCTTTCTTT
TRBJ1-3	NA	TRBV29-1	few	CSVDNVEGVAGNTIYF	TGCAGCGTTGATAATGTCGAGGGGGTGGCTGGAAACACCATATATTTT
TRBJ2-7	NA	TRBV5-5	NA	CASSLRAWGYEQYF	TGTGCCAGCAGCCTCCGGGCCTGGGGTTACGAGCAGTACTTC
TRBJ1-2	TRBD1	TRBV11-2	few	CASVLGTVYGYTF	TGTGCCAGCGTACTGGGGACAGTCTATGGCTACACCTTC
TRBJ2-7	TRBD2	TRBV28	NA	CASRNLAAYEQYF	TGTGCCAGCAGGAACCTAGCGGCCTACGAGCAGTACTTC
TRBJ2-5	NA	TRBV4-1	NA	CASSQGTRMETQYF	TGCGCCAGCAGCCAAGGAACTAGAATGGAGACCCAGTACTTC
TRBJ2-7	TRBD2	TRBV7-9	NA	CASSPPRGVGYEQYF	TGTGCCAGCAGCCCACCACGGGGGGTAGGCTACGAGCAGTACTTC
TRBJ1-3	TRBD1	TRBV10-3	NA	CAIGQGASGNTIHF	TGTGCCATAGGACAGGGGGCGTCCGGAAACACCATACATTTT
TRBJ1-1	TRBD1	TRBV5-1	NA	CASSPAQTGKAFF	TGCGCCAGCAGCCCGGCCCAGACAGGGAAAGCTTTCTTT
TRBJ1-4	NA	TRBV25-1	NA	CASSRRANEKLFF	TGTGCCAGCTCGCGTCGGGCTAATGAAAAACTGTTTTTT
TRBJ1-2	NA	TRBV6-5	NA	CAGSYGTVSLPYGYTF	TGTGCCGGCAGTTACGGGACGGTTAGCCTCCCATATGGCTACACCTTC
TRBJ2-3	TRBD2	TRBV6-1	NA	CASSEPSGRPITDTQYF	TGTGCCAGCAGTGAACCTAGCGGGAGGCCAATCACAGATACGCAGTATTTT
TRBJ1-1	NA	TRBV20-1	NA	CSAAGQMNTEAFF	TGCAGTGCAGCTGGACAGATGAACACTGAAGCTTTCTTT
TRBJ1-5	TRBD1	TRBV3-1	NA	CACSLGQGLQPQHF	TGTGCCTGCAGCCTTGGACAGGGCCTACAGCCCCAGCATTTT
TRBJ1-3	TRBD1	TRBV11-2	NA	CASSLWDRGNGNTIYF	TGTGCCAGCAGCTTATGGGACAGGGGGAACGGAAACACCATATATTTT
TRBJ1-1	TRBD1	TRBV6-5	few	CASSYGQAFTEAFF	TGTGCCAGCAGTTACGGACAGGCTTTCACTGAAGCTTTCTTT
TRBJ1-6	NA	TRBV4-1	NA	CASSQPGRSNSPLHF	TGCGCCAGCAGCCAACCGGGACGGAGTAATTCACCCCTCCACTTT
TRBJ1-5	NA	TRBV6-5	few	CASSSDSKVQPQHF	TGTGCCAGCAGTTCAGACAGCAAGGTCCAGCCCCAGCATTTT
TRBJ1-5	NA	TRBV28	NA	CASSPQGGGGNQPQHF	TGTGCCAGCAGTCCACAAGGGGGGGGTGGCAATCAGCCCCAGCATTTT
TRBJ2-2	TRBD2	TRBV12-3/TRBV12-4	few	CASSLYGGRTNTGELFF	TGTGCCAGCAGTTTATACGGCGGGAGGACGAACACCGGGGAGCTGTTTTTT
TRBJ1-1	NA	TRBV5-1	few	CASSLVPKKNTEAFF	TGCGCCAGCAGCTTGGTCCCGAAGAAGAACACTGAAGCTTTCTTT
TRBJ2-7	TRBD1	TRBV6-2/TRBV6-3	NA	CASSSRDRDPDVRHF	TGTGCCAGCAGCTCCCGGGACAGGGACCCGGACGTTCGGCACTTC
TRBJ1-5	NA	TRBV2	few	CASSVGFHQPQHF	TGTGCCAGCAGTGTAGGGTTCCATCAGCCCCAGCATTTT
TRBJ2-7	NA	TRBV12-3/TRBV12-4	NA	CASSPRQGICSYHEQYF	TGTGCCAGCTCACCTCGGCAGGGTATCTGTTCTTACCACGAGCAGTACTTC
TRBJ1-3	NA	TRBV12-5	NA	CASGSILSSGNTIYF	TGTGCTAGTGGTTCAATCTTGAGCTCTGGAAACACCATATATTTT
TRBJ1-1	NA	TRBV27	NA	CALDRNTEAFF	TGTGCCTTGGACAGGAACACTGAAGCTTTCTTT